This TCR beta chain was sequenced for a study of response to subunit inactivated influenza vaccine. Study-wide points: The authors suggested that few new T cells are recruited per seasonal influenza vaccination.

TCRdb used MiXCR to reprocess the RT-PCR reads, holding one entry per CDR3 protein. The sample includes over 650,000 distinct CDR3 sequences, less than 20% of them seen just once. The table lists this clonotype with many counts. Its matching antigen is unknown. Trimming removed 5 bases from V and 3 bases from J; junction bases left unmatched: 7. The germline CDR1 and CDR2 sequences are SGHTA and FQGNSA. The CDR3 extends over 15 amino acids. This specimen was PBMCs from blood, taken 4 to 6 days after vaccination. V gene TRBV7-2 combines with J gene TRBJ2-3, with 8 positions matching TRBD2. The clonotype originates from a man in his forties or fifties who received an inactivated influenza vaccine. CDR3 nucleotides: TGTGCCAGCAGCCCTCGTGGCGGGAGGACAGATACGCAGTATTTT. Protein: CASSPRGGRTDTQYF.